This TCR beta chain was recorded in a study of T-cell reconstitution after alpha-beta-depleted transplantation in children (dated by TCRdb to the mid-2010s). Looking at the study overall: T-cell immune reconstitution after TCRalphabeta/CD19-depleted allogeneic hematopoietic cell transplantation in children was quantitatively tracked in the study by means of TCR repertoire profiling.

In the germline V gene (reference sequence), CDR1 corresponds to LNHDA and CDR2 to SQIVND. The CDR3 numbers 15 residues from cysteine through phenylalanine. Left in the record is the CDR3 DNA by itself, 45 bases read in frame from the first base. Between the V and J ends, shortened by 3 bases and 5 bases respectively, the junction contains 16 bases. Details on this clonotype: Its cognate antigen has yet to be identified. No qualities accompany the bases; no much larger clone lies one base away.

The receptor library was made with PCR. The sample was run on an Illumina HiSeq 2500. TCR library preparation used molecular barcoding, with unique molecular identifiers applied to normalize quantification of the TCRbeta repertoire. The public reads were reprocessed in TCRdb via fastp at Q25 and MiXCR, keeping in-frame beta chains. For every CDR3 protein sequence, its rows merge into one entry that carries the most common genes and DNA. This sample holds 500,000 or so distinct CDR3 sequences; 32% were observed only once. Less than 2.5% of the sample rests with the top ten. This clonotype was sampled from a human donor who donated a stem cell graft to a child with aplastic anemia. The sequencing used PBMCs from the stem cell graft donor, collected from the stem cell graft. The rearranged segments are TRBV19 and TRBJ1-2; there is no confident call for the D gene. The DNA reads TGTGCCAGTAGTATTAAGGCAGGAAATTTTTATGGCTACACCTTC. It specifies CASSIKAGNFYGYTF.